The clone carrying this T cell receptor (beta chain) was counted ten times or more. Antigen: not known. This sample is drawn from a study of Graves' ophthalmopathy and Graves' hyperthyroidism. Looking at the study overall: Ophthalmopathy not arising within 18 months of follow-up defined hyperthyroidism as stable. Whole-study findings and limits: Predictions made by the model for ophthalmopathy progression reached approximately 71% sensitivity and approximately 78% specificity. Distinction of ophthalmopathy from stable hyperthyroidism by a 13-signature model reached almost 90% sensitivity and roughly 78% specificity.

Amplifying from RNA transcripts, the study obtained TCR beta CDR3 regions. The library came from an HTBI-primed first-round RT-PCR and a second-round multiplex PCR. TCRdb ran MiXCR on the multiplex PCR reads and lists one entry per CDR3 protein. The repertoire consists of about 550,000 distinct CDR3 sequences, with 35% to 40% occurring once and the leading ten covering about 4%. CDR1 and CDR2 from the germline V gene are MNHNS and SASEGT. CDR3 size: 14 residues. Deletions cut 0 bases from V and 4 bases from J, with 8 bases between. The sequence was obtained from an adult man with Graves' hyperthyroidism. This chain connects TRBV6-1 to TRBJ2-3; D tentatively fits TRBD1 or TRBD2 (5 bases each). The sequencing sample was made of peripheral blood or thyroid tissue (not recorded which). The CDR3 DNA is TGTGCCAGCAGTGAAGCGGGGGAGCCAGATACGCAGTATTTT. Translation: CASSEAGEPDTQYF.